The T cell receptor (beta chain) under discussion was sequenced for a study of blood T cell repertoires in COVID-19. Study-wide background: The United States, Italy and Spain provided the acute and convalescent COVID-19 samples. Sources were T cells, B-cell-depleted T cells, or PBMCs; the material itself was cDNA or gDNA.

Libraries were prepared by immunoSEQ multiplex PCR; TCRdb keeps only in-frame clonotypes and omits some of them. This table has about 190,000 clones, 65% to 85% appearing once. CDR3 length: 19 residues. The germline CDR1 and CDR2 sequences are LGHNA and YNFKEQ. The junction had 6 bases not matched to a gene; V was cut back by 0 bases and J by 0 bases. Cohort 3 recovery required two negative PCRs, clearance, or symptom resolution. The receptor was isolated from a woman in her 30s who had recovered from COVID-19. The genes are TRBV4-2 and TRBJ2-1; 12 positions agree with TRBD2. Sequencing input: PBMCs or T cells enriched from blood (not recorded which). The CDR3 loop is CASSQDLLAGGLSYNEQFF. The CDR3 nucleotides are TGTGCCAGCAGCCAAGATTTACTAGCGGGGGGCCTCTCCTACAATGAGCAGTTCTTC.